This TCR beta chain was sequenced during a study of blood T cell repertoires in COVID-19 (dated by TCRdb to the early 2020s). For the wider study: Collaborator samples came from the United States, Italy and Spain and covered acute and convalescent phases of COVID-19. The prospective study material was composed of cDNA or gDNA derived from T cells, B-cell-depleted T cells, or PBMCs. Deeply sampled blood TCRbeta repertoires from subjects exposed to, actively infected with, or recovered from COVID-19 were included in the dataset. The repertoires were made available in a free public database intended to serve as a resource for research on the immune response to SARS-CoV-2. The samples were drawn from the first 160 participants of the ongoing ImmuneRACE study and from some 1,300 subjects provided by 6 global collaborators. A de-identified subject ID, COVID-19 status, age in years and sex were almost always included in the sample metadata. Where available, HLA class I and class II types were obtained from metadata supplied by the sample provider rather than from assay-based typing.

TCRbeta CDR3 regions were amplified from genomic DNA by means of the immunoSEQ Assay, a bias-controlled multiplex PCR. Per the original workflow: The number of nucleated cells in each sample was estimated by amplification of reference gene primers within the assay. To quantify the absolute abundance of each unique TCRbeta CDR3 rearrangement, sequence reads were collapsed and filtered. For each sample, productive Simpson clonality was calculated as the square root of Simpson's diversity index over productive rearrangements. As stored in TCRdb, this immuneACCESS dataset retains in-frame rearrangements with V and J assigned. A fraction of the clones does not appear; measured against another copy, unresolved V genes explain less than half of the discrepancy, and the remainder lacks a known reason. That table supplies the V and J calls and clone size; D and trimming were determined from the DNA. The sample table shows about 480,000 clones, and 70% to 90% are seen once. Jointly, the top ten make up less than 9.5% of the sample.

On this clone itself: Its cognate antigen has yet to be identified. Base-call qualities are not available, and no considerably larger clone is one nucleotide away.

One collaborating source in Seattle enrolled patients during active infection and followed them longitudinally through the course of disease. The collaborating institutions used their own protocols to collect whole blood in K2EDTA tubes. For TCRbeta analysis, collaborator samples were shipped as frozen whole blood, as isolated PBMCs, or as DNA extracted from either sample type. Overall results and qualifications from the work: The amount of clinical and demographic metadata varied by source and participant and was provided uncurated.

The V end loses 9 bases and the J end loses 2 bases, and a stretch of 19 bases separates them. As encoded in the germline V gene, CDR1 is SGHRS while CDR2 is YFSETQ. The CDR3 has 15 amino acids, counting the end cysteine and phenylalanine. Kept here is only the CDR3 DNA, which spans 45 bases and is read in frame from base 1. Sequencing was carried out using peripheral blood. This sequence uses TRBV5-1 and TRBJ2-3, with a tentative D gene TRBD2 over 6 matching bases. This TCR came from a woman between 50 and 59 years old with COVID-19, enrolled during active disease. The DNA is as follows: TGCGCCACGAGAGGGACTTTTGAGCTCACAGATACGCAGTATTTT. Its amino acids are CATRGTFELTDTQYF.